The 32 T cell receptor beta chains listed next were all sequenced from one sample in a study of technical replicates of blood from several donors. The data were produced by immunoSEQ multiplex PCR, yet TCRdb's version contains in-frame clones alone and is incomplete. The sample includes some 87,000 clones, 97% seen only once; the top ten take 0.15% to 0.2%. The sequenced sample was T cells isolated from PBMCs. These receptors were taken from a human donor in good health.

This clone occurred once. The chain carries TRBV19 and TRBJ1-2; no clear D gene. The CDR3 is made up of 12 amino acids. Per germline, CDR1 LNHDA and CDR2 SQIVND (reference sequence). V was pared by 5 bases and J by 4 bases, with 8 bases between. CDR3 residues: CASSAQAYGYTF. For the CDR3, the DNA is TGTGCCAGTAGTGCCCAAGCCTATGGCTACACCTTC.

The chain is built from TRBV19 and TRBJ2-7; TRBD1 matches at 9 bases. Germline-derived CDR1 and CDR2 are LNHDA and SQIVND (reference sequence). There are 15 residues in the CDR3. With V trimmed by 4 bases and J by 4 bases, 8 bases remained unmatched. As DNA, the CDR3 is TGTGCCAGTAGTACCCCGGGACAGGGTGCGTACGAGCAGTACTTC. Its protein is CASSTPGQGAYEQYF.

This chain connects TRBV5-4 to TRBJ2-7; D remains unclear. The CDR3 is 14 residues long. V gave up 7 bases and J gave up 4 bases, with 18 bases separating them. Germline CDR1 and CDR2: SGHNT and YYREEE (reference sequence). The CDR3 here is CASHSMSADYEQYF. CDR3 nucleotides: TGTGCCAGCCACTCTATGTCCGCCGATTACGAGCAGTACTTC.

The CDR3 here is CASRPPSGRAGQFF. In DNA, the CDR3 is TGTGCCAGTAGGCCTCCTAGCGGGAGGGCCGGGCAGTTCTTC. The chain carries TRBV19 and TRBJ2-1; 12 bases agree with TRBD2. The V and J ends lost 6 bases and 12 bases, in that order; junction bases with no gene match: 9. The CDR3 sequence is 14 residues long. Per the germline V gene, CDR1 is LNHDA and CDR2 is SQIVND (reference sequence).

This sequence joins TRBV5-1 and TRBJ2-3; the D gene is possibly TRBD2 (7 bases). V dropped 8 bases and J dropped 0 bases, with 10 bases sitting between them. This CDR3 is 13 amino acids long. Germline CDR1 and CDR2: SGHRS and YFSETQ. The chain's CDR3 is CASGGASTDTQYF. CDR3 nucleotide sequence: TGCGCCAGTGGGGGGGCTAGCACAGATACGCAGTATTTT.

The chain links TRBV9 to TRBJ1-2; weak D call: TRBD1 (5 bases). Germline CDR1 reads SGDLS; CDR2 reads YYNGEE. The CDR3 spans 20 residues. V lost 4 bases and J lost 0, with 28 bases in between. The chain's CDR3 is CASSSSLIYRQTRPNYGYTF. For the CDR3, the DNA is TGTGCCAGCAGCTCTTCCCTCATCTACAGACAGACTCGCCCTAACTATGGCTACACCTTC.

This chain joins TRBV7-9 and TRBJ2-7; possibly TRBD1 for D (5 bases). The germline V gene has CDR1 SEHNR and CDR2 FQNEAQ (reference sequence). CDR3 size: 14 residues. V lost 6 bases, J lost 0 bases, and 12 bases lay in between. The CDR3 here is CASSSGHSSYEQYF. The CDR3 nucleotides read TGTGCCAGCAGTTCCGGACACAGCTCCTACGAGCAGTACTTC. The entire variable domain, with the rest obtained from reference TRBV7-9 and TRBJ2-7, is as follows: DTGVSQNPRHKITKRGQNVTFRCDPISEHNRLYWYRQTLGQGPEFLTYFQNEAQLEKSRLLSDRFSAERPKGSFSTLEIQRTEQGDSAMYLCASSSGHSSYEQYFGPGTRLTVT.

Only one count was recorded for this clone. V usage is TRBV19 and J usage is TRBJ2-7; 9 bases fit TRBD1. The CDR3 runs 16 residues. Germline V gene sequence: CDR1 LNHDA, CDR2 SQIVND (reference sequence). V lost 1 base and J lost 3; bases outside the gene matches: 7. CDR3 nucleotide sequence: TGTGCCAGTAGTATAGGGAGAACAGGGGGCGTCTACGAGCAGTACTTC. Amino acids: CASSIGRTGGVYEQYF.

The chain has TRBV19 and TRBJ2-3, with D perhaps matching TRBD2 (5 bases). The V gene's germline CDR1 is LNHDA and CDR2 SQIVND (reference sequence). The CDR3 is made up of 17 amino acids. Deletions cut 7 bases from V and 0 bases from J, with 20 bases between. In DNA, the CDR3 is TGTGCCAGTACCCCACCAGGACTTTATGGTAGCACAGATACGCAGTATTTT. This gives the protein CASTPPGLYGSTDTQYF.

The chain couples TRBV25-1 to TRBJ1-3, with D tentatively TRBD1 (6 bases). CDR1 MGHDK and CDR2 SYGVNS come from the germline V gene. The CDR3 contains 14 residues. V gave up 4 bases and J gave up 8 bases, with 15 bases separating them. CDR3 residues: CASSVQGAHDTIYF. The CDR3 DNA is TGTGCCAGCAGTGTACAGGGAGCACATGACACCATATATTTT.

As to this clone: One junction end does not reproduce the germline sequence, and a read error may be involved. The rearrangement uses TRBV5-1 and TRBJ2-6; D is undetermined. The germline CDR1 and CDR2 sequences are SGHRS and YFSETQ. The CDR3 loop spans 14 amino acids. The CDR3 loop reads CASSPRGGANVLTF. The CDR3, as DNA: TGTGCCAGCAGCCCTAGAGGTGGGGCCAACGTCCTGACTTTC.

CDR3 coding DNA: TGTGCCAGCTCCCGGGGCGGGACGAGCACAGATACGCAGTATTTT. Translated: CASSRGGTSTDTQYF. This rearrangement joins TRBV14 to TRBJ2-3; D possibly corresponds to TRBD2 (6 bases). Germline-derived CDR1 and CDR2 are SGHDN and FVKESK. This CDR3 is 15 amino acids long. With 8 bases removed from V and 0 bases from J, the gap between germline ends came to 15 bases.

V gene TRBV28 combines with J gene TRBJ1-2; D might be TRBD1 (5 bases). Trimming removed 1 base from V and 4 bases from J, with 10 bases in between. The CDR3 has 14 amino acids. Per germline, CDR1 MDHEN and CDR2 SYDVKM. The CDR3 protein is CASSLSTQVYGYTF. The CDR3, as DNA: TGTGCCAGCAGTTTATCCACACAGGTCTATGGCTACACCTTC.

The chain recombines TRBV10-3 with TRBJ2-1; 9 bases align to TRBD2. The CDR3 is made up of 16 amino acids. The J segment lost 4 bases and the V segment lost 2 bases, leaving 6 bases of the junction unmatched. CDR1 and CDR2 from the germline V gene are ENHRY and SYGVKD. The CDR3 DNA sequence: TGTGCCATCAGTGAGCGGGAGACTAGCGGTTACAATGAGCAGTTCTTC. Translated: CAISERETSGYNEQFF.

The chain couples TRBV7-2 to TRBJ1-3; D uncertain. V dropped 5 bases and J dropped 4 bases, with 21 bases sitting between them. The CDR3 has 17 residues. In germline, CDR1 is SGHTA, CDR2 FQGNSA. In DNA form, the CDR3 reads TGTGCCAGCAGCCCCCTAGGTCCCCTGTACGGCGGAAACACCATATATTTT. It is translated as CASSPLGPLYGGNTIYF.

The gene calls are TRBV10-3 and TRBJ2-1, with TRBD2 as a possible D gene (7 bases). The ends were cut back, 0 bases at V and 7 bases at J, with 13 bases in the middle. CDR3 length: 15 amino acids. Germline-derived CDR1 and CDR2 are ENHRY and SYGVKD. CDR3 loop: CAISESGGAGNEQFF. The CDR3 DNA is TGTGCCATCAGTGAGTCTGGGGGGGCCGGAAATGAGCAGTTCTTC.

The chain couples TRBV11-2 to TRBJ2-5; 7 bases agree with TRBD1. From germline, CDR1 is SGHAT and CDR2 FQNNGV. The CDR3 loop spans 14 amino acids. V was clipped by 4 bases and J by 5 bases; unmatched bases: 7. The CDR3, as DNA: TGTGCCAGCAGCTCCGAGGGGGCCACGGAGACCCAGTACTTC. Amino acids: CASSSEGATETQYF.

The rearrangement joins TRBV6-5 to TRBJ2-7; the D gene is possibly TRBD2 (5 bases). The CDR3 extends over 15 amino acids. Trimming removed 0 bases from V and 3 bases from J, with 12 bases in between. Germline V CDR1 and CDR2: MNHEY, SVGAGI. CDR3: CASSYSGRGIYEQYF. The DNA for the CDR3 is TGTGCCAGCAGTTACTCCGGCCGGGGAATCTACGAGCAGTACTTC.

The J gene is TRBJ1-5, the V gene TRBV19; 8 nucleotides align to TRBD1. V trimming: 4 bases; J trimming: 3 bases; junction bases outside the gene matches: 11. The CDR3 contains 17 residues. CDR1 is LNHDA and CDR2 is SQIVND in the germline V gene (reference sequence). The CDR3 here is CASSTYRDRRTNQPQHF. DNA of the CDR3: TGTGCCAGTAGTACATACCGGGACAGGCGTACCAATCAGCCCCAGCATTTT.

CDR3 region: CASSSGGARGYTF. The CDR3 region has the DNA TGTGCCAGCAGTTCTGGGGGGGCGCGGGGCTACACCTTC. The chain is built from TRBV27 and TRBJ1-2, with TRBD1 as a possible D gene (6 bases). This CDR3 region has 13 residues. The germline V gene encodes CDR1 MNHEY and CDR2 SMNVEV (reference sequence). V was pared by 4 bases and J by 8 bases, with 14 bases between.

The chain has TRBV27 and TRBJ2-2; 10 nucleotides line up with TRBD2. CDR3 length: 15 residues. The germline gives CDR1 MNHEY, CDR2 SMNVEV (reference sequence). V gave up 8 bases and J gave up 8 bases; unmatched junction bases: 11. The CDR3 region has the DNA TGTGCCAGCCGTATGAGCGGGAGGGCCCGAGGGGAGCTGTTTTTT. Protein sequence: CASRMSGRARGELFF.

The chain links TRBV4-1 to TRBJ1-2, with 7 bases lining up with TRBD1. The CDR3 covers 17 residues. CDR1 is MGHRA and CDR2 is YSYEKL in the germline V gene. V lost 0 bases to trimming and J lost 4 bases; unmatched junction nucleotides: 11. The CDR3 here is CASSQEGRRQGGYGYTF. The CDR3 nucleotides are TGCGCCAGCAGCCAAGAGGGTCGGCGACAGGGTGGCTATGGCTACACCTTC.

The rearrangement uses TRBV6-5 and TRBJ2-3, with a tentative D call TRBD2 (6 bases). Germline V gene lookup returns CDR1 MNHEY and CDR2 SVGAGI. Trimming pared 0 bases from V and 1 base from J, leaving 11 bases between. The CDR3 is 16 amino acids. CDR3 protein: CASSYSGGSRTDTQYF. The CDR3 DNA is TGTGCCAGCAGTTACTCAGGAGGGTCTCGCACAGATACGCAGTATTTT.

The V gene is TRBV5-1, the J gene TRBJ2-1, with TRBD2 as a possible D gene (7 bases). The germline V gene encodes CDR1 SGHRS and CDR2 YFSETQ. Trimming shortened V by 0 bases and J by 8 bases, and 18 bases separated the two germline ends. The CDR3 has 16 residues. The DNA for the CDR3 is TGCGCCAGCAGCTTGGTAAGCGGGAAGAAGGGGGATGAGCAGTTCTTC. Its translation: CASSLVSGKKGDEQFF.

The chain links TRBV7-9 to TRBJ1-2, with 9 bases identical to TRBD1. Germline CDR1 reads SEHNR; CDR2 reads FQNEAQ (reference sequence). This CDR3 has 13 amino acids. V was clipped by 5 bases and J by 8 bases; unmatched bases: 6. CDR3 protein: CASSRGQGSGYTF. The CDR3 DNA reads TGTGCCAGCAGCAGAGGACAGGGGTCGGGCTACACCTTC. Filled out from reference TRBV7-9 and TRBJ1-2, the complete variable domain reads DTGVSQNPRHKITKRGQNVTFRCDPISEHNRLYWYRQTLGQGPEFLTYFQNEAQLEKSRLLSDRFSAERPKGSFSTLEIQRTEQGDSAMYLCASSRGQGSGYTFGSGTRLTVV.

The chain recombines TRBV28 with TRBJ2-1; 7 bases line up with TRBD2. J gave up 2 bases and V 1 base, and 2 bases lay outside the gene matches. From germline, CDR1 is MDHEN and CDR2 SYDVKM. The CDR3 loop spans 15 amino acids. The CDR3 is CASSLYGLAYNEQFF. The CDR3 coding sequence is TGTGCCAGCAGTTTATACGGACTAGCCTACAATGAGCAGTTCTTC.

The rearrangement uses TRBV28 and TRBJ1-3; D unresolved. The CDR3 totals 16 residues. The V end was cut by 5 bases, the J end by 4 bases, with 18 bases between. Per germline, CDR1 MDHEN and CDR2 SYDVKM. CDR3 DNA sequence: TGTGCCAGCAGTCAACTTATGGACTCTAGAGGAAACACCATATATTTT. This sequence encodes CASSQLMDSRGNTIYF.

This clone was observed once. The V gene is TRBV9, the J gene TRBJ2-2, with a weak D call TRBD2 (6 bases). Per germline, CDR1 SGDLS and CDR2 YYNGEE. The ends were cut back, 4 bases at V and 3 bases at J, with 7 bases in the middle. CDR3 size: 13 residues. The CDR3 reads CASSIADTGELFF. The CDR3 DNA is TGTGCCAGCAGCATAGCGGACACCGGGGAGCTGTTTTTT.

The rearrangement uses TRBV4-2 and TRBJ1-4, with 8 bases that match TRBD1. CDR1 and CDR2 from the germline V gene are LGHNA and YNFKEQ. This CDR3 has 15 amino acids. V was clipped by 1 base and J by 6 bases; unmatched bases: 4. The CDR3 DNA sequence: TGTGCCAGCAGCCAAGGACAGGGGATGGATGAAAAACTGTTTTTT. Translated, it gives CASSQGQGMDEKLFF.

The CDR3 reads CASSNPSGTGYEKLFF. The DNA for the CDR3 is TGTGCCAGTAGTAACCCCTCCGGGACAGGATATGAAAAACTGTTTTTT. The chain carries TRBV19 and TRBJ1-4, with TRBD1 identical over 8 bases. The CDR3 is made up of 16 amino acids. J was trimmed by 6 bases and V by 4 bases; bases with no gene match: 10. The germline V gene encodes CDR1 LNHDA and CDR2 SQIVND (reference sequence). Full variable domain (rest looked up from reference TRBV19 and TRBJ1-4): DGGITQSPKYLFRKEGQNVTLSCEQNLNHDAMYWYRQDPGQGLRLIYYSQIVNDFQKGDIAEGYSVSREKKESFPLTVTSAQKNPTAFYLCASSNPSGTGYEKLFFGSGTQLSVL.

The chain employs TRBV19 and TRBJ1-4; TRBD1 matches at 9 bases. In germline, CDR1 is LNHDA, CDR2 SQIVND (reference sequence). The junction had 2 bases not matched to a gene; V was cut back by 5 bases and J by 1 base. This CDR3 spans 15 amino acids. The CDR3 loop reads CASSLGQGTNEKLFF. For the CDR3, the DNA is TGTGCCAGTAGTTTGGGACAGGGAACTAATGAAAAACTGTTTTTT.

In its sample, this clone was seen once. The J gene is TRBJ2-1, the V gene TRBV9, with TRBD1 matching over 11 bases. This CDR3 has 14 amino acids. CDR1 is SGDLS and CDR2 is YYNGEE in the germline V gene. V shed 4 bases and J 6 bases; nucleotides not matched to a gene: 3. CDR3 in amino acids: CASSPGTGGNEQFF. CDR3 DNA: TGTGCCAGCAGCCCCGGGACAGGGGGCAATGAGCAGTTCTTC.